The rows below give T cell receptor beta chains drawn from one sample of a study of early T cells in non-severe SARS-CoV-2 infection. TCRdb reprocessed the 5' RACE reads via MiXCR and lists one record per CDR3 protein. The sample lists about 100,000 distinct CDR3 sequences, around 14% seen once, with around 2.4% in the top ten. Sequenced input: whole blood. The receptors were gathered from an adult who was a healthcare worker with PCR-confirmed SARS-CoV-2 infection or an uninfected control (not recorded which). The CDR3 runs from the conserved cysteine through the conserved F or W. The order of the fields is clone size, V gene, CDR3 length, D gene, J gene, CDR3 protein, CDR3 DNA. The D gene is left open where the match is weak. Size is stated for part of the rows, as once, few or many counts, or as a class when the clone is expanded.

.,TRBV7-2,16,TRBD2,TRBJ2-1,CASSLIELAGGKEQFF,TGTGCCAGCAGCTTAATCGAACTAGCGGGGGGAAAAGAGCAGTTCTTC
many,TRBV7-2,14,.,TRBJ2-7,CASSLNPNRDSQYF,TGTGCCAGCAGCTTAAACCCGAACCGGGACTCGCAGTACTTC
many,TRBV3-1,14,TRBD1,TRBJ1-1,CASSQGPGQIEAFF,TGTGCCAGCAGCCAAGGACCGGGACAGATTGAAGCTTTCTTT
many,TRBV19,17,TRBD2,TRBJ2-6,CASRPEGTKAGANVLTF,TGTGCCAGTAGGCCCGAGGGGACTAAAGCTGGGGCCAACGTCCTGACTTTC
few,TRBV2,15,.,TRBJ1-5,CASSQYRDGNQPQHF,TGTGCCAGCAGTCAATACAGGGACGGCAATCAGCCCCAGCATTTT
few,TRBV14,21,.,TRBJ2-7,CASSQEGGPAWGLVNSYEQYF,TGTGCCAGCAGCCAAGAAGGAGGGCCGGCCTGGGGCCTTGTTAACTCCTACGAGCAGTACTTC
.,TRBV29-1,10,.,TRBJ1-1,CSVMTPEAFF,TGCAGCGTTATGACACCTGAAGCTTTCTTT
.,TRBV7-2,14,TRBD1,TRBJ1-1,CASNPRQGAPEAFF,TGTGCCAGCAACCCTCGACAGGGGGCTCCTGAAGCTTTCTTT
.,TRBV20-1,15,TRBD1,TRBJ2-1,CSARPGQGIYNEQFF,TGCAGTGCTAGACCGGGACAGGGCATCTACAATGAGCAGTTCTTC
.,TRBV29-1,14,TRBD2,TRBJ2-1,CSVVRGVVYNEQFF,TGCAGCGTTGTTCGGGGGGTGGTGTACAATGAGCAGTTCTTC
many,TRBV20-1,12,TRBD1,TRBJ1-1,CSASHRGTEAFF,TGCAGTGCTAGCCACAGGGGTACTGAAGCTTTCTTT
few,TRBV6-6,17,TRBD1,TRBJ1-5,CASSYVLGTAVNQPQHF,TGTGCCAGCAGTTACGTCTTAGGGACAGCTGTCAATCAGCCCCAGCATTTT
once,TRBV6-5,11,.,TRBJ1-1,CASSSNLEAFF,TGTGCCAGCAGCTCTAACCTTGAAGCTTTCTTT
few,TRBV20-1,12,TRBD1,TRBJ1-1,CRIDRVGTEAFF,TGCAGGATTGACAGGGTTGGCACTGAAGCTTTCTTT
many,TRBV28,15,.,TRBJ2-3,CASSLNGEITDTQYF,TGTGCCAGCAGTTTAAACGGGGAGATCACAGATACGCAGTATTTT
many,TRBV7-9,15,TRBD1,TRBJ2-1,CASSRRRDREHEQFF,TGTGCCAGCAGCCGCCGCCGGGACAGGGAACATGAGCAGTTCTTC
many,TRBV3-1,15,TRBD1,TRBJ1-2,CASSQVGDRVDGYTF,TGTGCCAGCAGCCAAGTGGGGGACAGGGTTGATGGCTACACCTTC